This T cell receptor (beta chain) was identified during a study of blood T cell repertoires in COVID-19. CDR3 length equals 13 residues. CDR1 is SGHRS and CDR2 is YFSETQ in the germline V gene. The ends were cut back, 0 bases at V and 2 bases at J, with 6 bases in the middle. Assay used: immunoSEQ multiplex PCR; TCRdb lists only in-frame clones, some missing. The table includes about 64,000 clones, around 90% detected once. The chain has TRBV5-1 and TRBJ2-7; the D is unclear. The specimen sequenced was peripheral blood. The sequence derives from a woman aged 60 to 75 with COVID-19, enrolled during active disease. CDR3 sequence (DNA): TGCGCCAGCAGCTTGGCGAGTCCCTACGAGCAGTACTTC. As protein: CASSLASPYEQYF.